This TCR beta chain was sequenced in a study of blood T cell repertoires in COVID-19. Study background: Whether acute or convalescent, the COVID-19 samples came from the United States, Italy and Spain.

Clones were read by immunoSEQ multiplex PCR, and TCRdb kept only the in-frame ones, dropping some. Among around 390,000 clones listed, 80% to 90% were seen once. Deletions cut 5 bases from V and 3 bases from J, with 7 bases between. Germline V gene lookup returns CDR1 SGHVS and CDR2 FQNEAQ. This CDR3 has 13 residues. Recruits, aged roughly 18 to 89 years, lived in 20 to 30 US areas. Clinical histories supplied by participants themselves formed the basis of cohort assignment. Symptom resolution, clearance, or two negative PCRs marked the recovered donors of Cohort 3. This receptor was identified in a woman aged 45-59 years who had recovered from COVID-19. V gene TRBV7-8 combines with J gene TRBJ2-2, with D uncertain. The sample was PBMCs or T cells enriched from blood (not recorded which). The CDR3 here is CASSRPYTGELFF. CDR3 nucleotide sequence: TGTGCCAGCAGCCGCCCCTACACCGGGGAGCTGTTTTTT.